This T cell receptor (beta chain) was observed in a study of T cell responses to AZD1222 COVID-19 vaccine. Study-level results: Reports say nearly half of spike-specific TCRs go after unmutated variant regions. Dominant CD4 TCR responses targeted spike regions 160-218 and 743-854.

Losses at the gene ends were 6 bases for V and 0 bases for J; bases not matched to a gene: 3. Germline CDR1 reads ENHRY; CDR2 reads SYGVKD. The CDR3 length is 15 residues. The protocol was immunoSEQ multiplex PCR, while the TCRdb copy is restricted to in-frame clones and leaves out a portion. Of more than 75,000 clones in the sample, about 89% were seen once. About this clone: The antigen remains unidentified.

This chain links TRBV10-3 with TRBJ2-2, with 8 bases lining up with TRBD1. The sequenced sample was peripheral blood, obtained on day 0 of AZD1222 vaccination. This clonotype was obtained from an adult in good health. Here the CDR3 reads CAISRTGSNTGELFF. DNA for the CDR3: TGTGCCATCAGCCGGACAGGGTCGAACACCGGGGAGCTGTTTTTT.